A selection of T cell receptor beta chains follows, all from one sample in a study of CD4 T cells in relation to SARS-CoV-2 and coronaviruses. Assay used: immunoSEQ multiplex PCR; TCRdb lists only in-frame clones, some missing. The sample includes some 35,000 clones, roughly 88% of them seen just once. The sequenced material came from memory CD4+ T cells from PBMCs. The receptors were gathered from an adult with COVID-19. The CDR3 runs from the conserved cysteine through the conserved F or W.

V,J,CDR3
TRBV30,TRBJ2-5,CAWSGGSSAETQYF
TRBV14,TRBJ1-2,CASSHTGGGRSGYTF
TRBV11-2,TRBJ2-7,CASSLLSSEQYF
TRBV28,TRBJ1-4,CASSSFRQATNEKLFF
TRBV7-8,TRBJ2-7,CASSLTLGQGTYEQYF
TRBV5-6,TRBJ1-1,CASSSGRTGVNTEAFF
TRBV5-6,TRBJ1-3,CASSLAGSETDTIYF
TRBV5-6,TRBJ2-5,CASSFASGGSETQYF
TRBV7-6,TRBJ1-5,CASSSSGNPYQPQHF
TRBV19,TRBJ2-7,CASSLNGPSYEQYF
TRBV27,TRBJ1-2,CASSLVQGGGYTF
TRBV9,TRBJ2-7,CASSAGDSSYEQYF
TRBV7-9,TRBJ2-7,CASSYPGQPYEQYF
TRBV7-2,TRBJ1-4,CASRLGQAGEKLFF
TRBV18,TRBJ1-5,CASSGGSGNQPQHF
TRBV9,TRBJ1-2,CASSVARGNYGYTF
TRBV28,TRBJ2-2,CASSSGTRPGELFF
TRBV18,TRBJ2-5,CASSAGLAGAVPYF
TRBV12-3/TRBV12-4,TRBJ1-2,CASSLGRYGYTF
TRBV5-1,TRBJ1-2,CASSLARGQNYGYTF
TRBV16,TRBJ2-2,CASSQSGLSTGELFF
TRBV28,TRBJ2-7,CASSSPRGAGGSPFEQYF
TRBV9,TRBJ1-5,CASSVGPGGDGNQPQHF
TRBV28,TRBJ2-7,CASSTPWNEQYF
TRBV15,TRBJ2-7,CATSPRGARYEQYF
TRBV10-2,TRBJ2-2,CASRDRPGELFF
TRBV18,TRBJ1-2,CASSPGTEARDGYTF
TRBV6-1,TRBJ1-4,CASSEPRTFSF
TRBV12-2,TRBJ2-2,CASRLVAKGENTGELFF
TRBV5-1,TRBJ2-5,CASSLNVETQYF
TRBV5-1,TRBJ1-3,CASSLGGNSGNTIYF
TRBV5-6,TRBJ2-7,CASSTNFGGPPYEQYF
TRBV5-8,TRBJ1-3,CASSWGTVSGNTIYF
TRBV2,TRBJ1-3,CASSEQGLGNTIYF
TRBV27,TRBJ1-2,CASRYRDRAPGGYTF
TRBV3-1/TRBV3-2,TRBJ2-6,CASSLSETYLGANVLTF
TRBV19,TRBJ2-6,CASNRLSGALPSGANVLTF
TRBV7-9,TRBJ2-3,CASSFAPSPGDTQYF
TRBV5-1,TRBJ2-7,CASSLGGTGNEQYF
TRBV7-2,TRBJ1-4,CAVTRTGNEKLFF
TRBV6-5,TRBJ1-5,CASSRDRAGTQPQHF
TRBV5-4,TRBJ2-3,CASSGGGSSGRDTQYF
TRBV5-1,TRBJ2-3,CASSPSVADTQYF
TRBV6-5,TRBJ1-5,CASSYSTANQPQHF
TRBV6-2/TRBV6-3,TRBJ2-3,CASSYGGARADTQYF
TRBV19,TRBJ1-1,CASRRTALMNTEAFF
TRBV9,TRBJ1-1,CASSVVARGRIWGTEAFF
TRBV6-1,TRBJ1-2,CASSEALRGGYTF
TRBV25-1,TRBJ1-3,CASSDGLHSGNTIYF
TRBV6-1,TRBJ1-2,CASSEAYRFGSYGYTF
TRBV7-9,TRBJ2-7,CASSPASGVSYEQYF
TRBV7-2,TRBJ2-3,CATALDSQIYTQYF
TRBV2,TRBJ2-1,CASRGWVQGSGEQFF
TRBV7-2,TRBJ2-7,CASSFKDRGFSEQYF